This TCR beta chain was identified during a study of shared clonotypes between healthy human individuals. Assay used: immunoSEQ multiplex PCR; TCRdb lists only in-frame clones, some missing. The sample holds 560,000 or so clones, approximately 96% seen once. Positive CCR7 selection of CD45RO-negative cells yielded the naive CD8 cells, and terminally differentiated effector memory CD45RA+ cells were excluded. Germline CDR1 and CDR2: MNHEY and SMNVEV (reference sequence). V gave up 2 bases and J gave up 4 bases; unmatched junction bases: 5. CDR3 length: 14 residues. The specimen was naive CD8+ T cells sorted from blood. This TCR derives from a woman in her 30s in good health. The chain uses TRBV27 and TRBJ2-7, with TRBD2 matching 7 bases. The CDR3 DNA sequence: TGTGCCAGCAGTTTAATGGCGGGAGTATACGAGCAGTACTTC. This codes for CASSLMAGVYEQYF.